Listed below are T cell receptor beta chains from one sample, sequenced in a study of response to subunit inactivated influenza vaccine. In TCRdb, the RT-PCR reads were re-called with MiXCR into one record per CDR3 protein. Of about 540,000 distinct CDR3 sequences listed, 20% to 25% are singletons. This sample was also put to use in a study of T cells expressing NK-cell markers.

This specimen was CD4+ T cells sorted from PBMCs, taken 11 to 12 days after vaccination. These receptors were obtained from a man aged 50 to 59 who received an inactivated influenza vaccine. Each CDR3 is given with its conserved first and last residue. Fields, in order: clone size, CDR3 length, V gene, CDR3 protein. Clone size is given for some rows only: seen once, a few or many times, or a class if the clone is expanded.

abundance: few; len: 16; v_gene: TRBV5-1; CDR3aa: CASSGTSSPSYNEQFF
abundance: few; len: 14; v_gene: TRBV12-3/TRBV12-4; CDR3aa: CASSPGQGLEKLFF
abundance: many; len: 16; v_gene: TRBV10-1; CDR3aa: CASSATLYTSINEQFF
abundance: NA; len: 14; v_gene: TRBV5-5; CDR3aa: CASSSASGGNGYTF
abundance: NA; len: 20; v_gene: TRBV3-1; CDR3aa: CASSQLTPPDRGRGDTEAFF
abundance: NA; len: 15; v_gene: TRBV12-3/TRBV12-4; CDR3aa: CASSPFRQVVNTQYF
abundance: NA; len: 12; v_gene: TRBV4-2; CDR3aa: CASSSENREQFF
abundance: NA; len: 14; v_gene: TRBV20-1; CDR3aa: CSAIASGSSGELFF
abundance: few; len: 13; v_gene: TRBV6-5; CDR3aa: CASTWDNNQPQHF
abundance: few; len: 14; v_gene: TRBV20-1; CDR3aa: CSASEAGNPRGYTF
abundance: NA; len: 15; v_gene: TRBV5-1; CDR3aa: CASSPGASGYNEQFF
abundance: once; len: 17; v_gene: TRBV6-2/TRBV6-3; CDR3aa: CASSPGHGRSGANVLTF
abundance: NA; len: 13; v_gene: TRBV5-1; CDR3aa: CASSPAGQNIQYF
abundance: NA; len: 14; v_gene: TRBV5-1; CDR3aa: CASSLGWGWDGYTF
abundance: NA; len: 14; v_gene: TRBV12-3/TRBV12-4; CDR3aa: CASSARDRNSPLHF
abundance: few; len: 16; v_gene: TRBV7-2; CDR3aa: CASSLGSSGGYNEQFF
abundance: few; len: 17; v_gene: TRBV11-2; CDR3aa: CASSPQLAGGTGETQYF
abundance: NA; len: 14; v_gene: TRBV20-1; CDR3aa: CSARSPGTAYEQYF
abundance: NA; len: 13; v_gene: TRBV6-1; CDR3aa: CASSKENRVRAFF
abundance: few; len: 15; v_gene: TRBV5-1; CDR3aa: CASSLAASGAYEQYF
abundance: NA; len: 14; v_gene: TRBV18; CDR3aa: CASSPSRDHTEAFF
abundance: few; len: 14; v_gene: TRBV9; CDR3aa: CASSGGRSYNEQFF
abundance: NA; len: 15; v_gene: TRBV10-3; CDR3aa: CAISPDLLNTGELFF
abundance: few; len: 15; v_gene: TRBV7-2; CDR3aa: CASSTRQGIPTEAFF
abundance: NA; len: 16; v_gene: TRBV6-2/TRBV6-3; CDR3aa: CASSPWRDGSNQPQHF
abundance: few; len: 14; v_gene: TRBV12-3/TRBV12-4; CDR3aa: CASSFSNGGGELFF
abundance: NA; len: 19; v_gene: TRBV29-1; CDR3aa: CSLGSGGLALHPFSYEQYF
abundance: NA; len: 15; v_gene: TRBV28; CDR3aa: CASSSPAGSSYEQYF
abundance: few; len: 19; v_gene: TRBV27; CDR3aa: CASSSHPMTVSVSNEKLFF
abundance: NA; len: 14; v_gene: TRBV6-5; CDR3aa: CASSPGWETGELFF
abundance: many; len: 13; v_gene: TRBV29-1; CDR3aa: CSVEHLGSYEQYF
abundance: few; len: 15; v_gene: TRBV5-1; CDR3aa: CASSPGLLRADTQYF
abundance: few; len: 16; v_gene: TRBV2; CDR3aa: CASNPYRLGSSYEQYF
abundance: few; len: 16; v_gene: TRBV24-1; CDR3aa: CATSTTGAASTDTQYF
abundance: many; len: 14; v_gene: TRBV6-1; CDR3aa: CASSKLSGANVLTF
abundance: many; len: 13; v_gene: TRBV9; CDR3aa: CASSVEGRETQYF
abundance: NA; len: 16; v_gene: TRBV3-1; CDR3aa: CASSRPVILSTGELFF
abundance: few; len: 14; v_gene: TRBV4-1; CDR3aa: CASSQAEIFYGYTF
abundance: few; len: 13; v_gene: TRBV29-1; CDR3aa: CSVARGLGYGYTF
abundance: NA; len: 14; v_gene: TRBV7-9; CDR3aa: CASSLGRGYNEQFF
abundance: NA; len: 14; v_gene: TRBV11-2; CDR3aa: CASSLRPGGETQYF
abundance: few; len: 17; v_gene: TRBV10-3; CDR3aa: CAIRAAWEGSSYNEQFF
abundance: NA; len: 13; v_gene: TRBV6-6; CDR3aa: CASSQGFDSPLHF
abundance: NA; len: 14; v_gene: TRBV6-1; CDR3aa: CASSESIGSGEQYF
abundance: NA; len: 17; v_gene: TRBV7-2; CDR3aa: CASSLAPGRVSYNEQFF
abundance: many; len: 13; v_gene: TRBV29-1; CDR3aa: CSVVVESNQPQHF
abundance: NA; len: 13; v_gene: TRBV2; CDR3aa: CASSRGQHNEQFF
abundance: NA; len: 13; v_gene: TRBV3-1; CDR3aa: CASSQADNQPQHF
abundance: NA; len: 15; v_gene: TRBV10-3; CDR3aa: CAISTGQEVGNTIYF
abundance: NA; len: 14; v_gene: TRBV28; CDR3aa: CASAPLTGLYGYTF
abundance: NA; len: 11; v_gene: TRBV5-6; CDR3aa: CASSLLRGQYF
abundance: NA; len: 17; v_gene: TRBV6-1; CDR3aa: CASTPRIAGGGTDTQYF
abundance: NA; len: 13; v_gene: TRBV20-1; CDR3aa: CSARGQGTETQYF
abundance: few; len: 12; v_gene: TRBV2; CDR3aa: CASSEQGAVQYF